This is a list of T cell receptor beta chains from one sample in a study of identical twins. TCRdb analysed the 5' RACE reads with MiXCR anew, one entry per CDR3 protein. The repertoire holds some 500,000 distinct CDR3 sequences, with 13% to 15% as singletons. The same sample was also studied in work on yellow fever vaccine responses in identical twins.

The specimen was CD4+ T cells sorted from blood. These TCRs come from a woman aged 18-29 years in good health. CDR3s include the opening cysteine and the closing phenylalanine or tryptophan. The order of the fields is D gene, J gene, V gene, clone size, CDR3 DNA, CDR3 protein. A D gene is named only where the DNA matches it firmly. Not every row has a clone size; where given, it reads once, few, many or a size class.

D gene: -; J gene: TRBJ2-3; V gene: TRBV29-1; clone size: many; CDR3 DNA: TGCAGCGTTGTCAACCCAGCGGGCACAGATACGCAGTATTTT; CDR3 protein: CSVVNPAGTDTQYF
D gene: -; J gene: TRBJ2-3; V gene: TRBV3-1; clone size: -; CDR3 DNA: TGTGCCAGCAGCCAAGCCGGGCGCCCGGCAGATACGCAGTATTTT; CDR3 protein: CASSQAGRPADTQYF
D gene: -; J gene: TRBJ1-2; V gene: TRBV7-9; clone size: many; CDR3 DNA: TGTGCCAGCAGCTCTTTTTGGGTAGGGGCCACTAACTATGGCTACACCTTC; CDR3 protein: CASSSFWVGATNYGYTF
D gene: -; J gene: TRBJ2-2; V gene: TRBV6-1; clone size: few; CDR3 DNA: TGTGCCAGCAGTCCCCAGAAGGGGGGGAAGGGGGCGGCCGGGGAGCTGTTTTTT; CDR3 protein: CASSPQKGGKGAAGELFF
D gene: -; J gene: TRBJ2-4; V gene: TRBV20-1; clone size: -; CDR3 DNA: TGCAGTGCTAGGGACACCCTAGCCAAAAACATTCAGTACTTC; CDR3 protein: CSARDTLAKNIQYF
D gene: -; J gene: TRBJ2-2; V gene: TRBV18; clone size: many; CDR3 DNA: TGTGCCAGCTCACCACGTCGTCAGTTGAACACCGGGGAGCTGTTTTTT; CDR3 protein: CASSPRRQLNTGELFF
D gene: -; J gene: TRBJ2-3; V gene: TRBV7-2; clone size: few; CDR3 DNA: TGTGCCAGCAGCTTAGGAGCTAGCGTGAAGCAGTATTTT; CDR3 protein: CASSLGASVKQYF
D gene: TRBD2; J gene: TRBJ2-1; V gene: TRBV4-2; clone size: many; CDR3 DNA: TGTGCCAGCAGCTCAAGGACCCTAGCGGGAGTCTCCTACAATGAGCAGTTCTTC; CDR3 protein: CASSSRTLAGVSYNEQFF
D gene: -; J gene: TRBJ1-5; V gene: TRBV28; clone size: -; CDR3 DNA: TGTGCCAGCAGTTTAGAAGTTTGGATGGGCAATCAGCCCCAGCATTTT; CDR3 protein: CASSLEVWMGNQPQHF
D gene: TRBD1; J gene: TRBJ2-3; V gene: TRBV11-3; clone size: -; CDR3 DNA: TGTGCCAGCAGCCCATCGACAGGGTGGGACACAGATACGCAGTATTTT; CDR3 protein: CASSPSTGWDTDTQYF
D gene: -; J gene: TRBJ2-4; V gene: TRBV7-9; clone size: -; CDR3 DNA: TGTGCCAGCAGCAGACAGGAGCTGGACAAAAACATTCAGTACTTC; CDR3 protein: CASSRQELDKNIQYF
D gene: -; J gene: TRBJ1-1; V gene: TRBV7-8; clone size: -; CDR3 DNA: TGTGCCAGCAGCTTCAGACAGGTGGGAATGAACACTGAAGCTTTCTTT; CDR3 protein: CASSFRQVGMNTEAFF
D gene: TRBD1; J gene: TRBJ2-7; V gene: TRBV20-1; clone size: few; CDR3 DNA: TGCAGTGCCGAATACAGGGGCTACTCCTACGAGCAGTACTTC; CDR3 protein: CSAEYRGYSYEQYF
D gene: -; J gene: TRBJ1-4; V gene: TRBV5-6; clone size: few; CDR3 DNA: TGTGCCAGCAGCTTGCGGGGGGTTACAATAAACGAAAAACTGTTTTTT; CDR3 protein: CASSLRGVTINEKLFF
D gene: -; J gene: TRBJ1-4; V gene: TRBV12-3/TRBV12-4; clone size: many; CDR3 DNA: TGTGCCAGCAGGGGGCCCGCCGGAAAACTGTTTTTT; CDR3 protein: CASRGPAGKLFF
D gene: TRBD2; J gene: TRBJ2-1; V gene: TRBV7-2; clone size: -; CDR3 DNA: TGTGCCAGCAGCTTAGCTCGACTAGCGGGGGGGCCATCCTACAATGAGCAGTTCTTC; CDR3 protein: CASSLARLAGGPSYNEQFF
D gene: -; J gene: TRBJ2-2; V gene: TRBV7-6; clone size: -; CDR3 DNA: TGTGCCAGCAGCTTAGAAAGCAACACCGGGGAGCTGTTTTTT; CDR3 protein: CASSLESNTGELFF
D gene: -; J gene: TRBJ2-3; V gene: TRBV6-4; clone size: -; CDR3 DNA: TGTGCCAGCAGTGCCGGGACCGACACAGATACGCAGTATTTT; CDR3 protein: CASSAGTDTDTQYF
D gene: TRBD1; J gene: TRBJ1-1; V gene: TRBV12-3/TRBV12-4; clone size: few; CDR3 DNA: TGTGCCAGCTGGACAGGGAGAACTGAAGCTTTCTTT; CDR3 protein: CASWTGRTEAFF
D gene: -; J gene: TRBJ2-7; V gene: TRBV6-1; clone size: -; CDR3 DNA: TGTGCCAGCAGCCTCCCGGGGCCTCTCGGGGAGCAGTACTTC; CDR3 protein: CASSLPGPLGEQYF
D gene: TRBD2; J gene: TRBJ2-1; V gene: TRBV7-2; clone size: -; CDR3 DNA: TGTGCCAGCAGCTTAGTCGGCGGGGGGCGATACAATGAGCAGTTCTTC; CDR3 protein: CASSLVGGGRYNEQFF
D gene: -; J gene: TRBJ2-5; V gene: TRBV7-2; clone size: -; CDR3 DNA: TGTGCCAGCAGCTTCCCCGGGACAGAGACCCAGTACTTC; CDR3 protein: CASSFPGTETQYF
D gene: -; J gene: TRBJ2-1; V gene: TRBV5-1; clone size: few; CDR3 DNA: TGCGCCAGCAGCCCAACCCTCAATGAGCAGTTCTTC; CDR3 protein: CASSPTLNEQFF
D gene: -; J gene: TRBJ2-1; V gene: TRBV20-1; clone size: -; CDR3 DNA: TGCAGTGCTAGCTTCGAGACTACGGGTGAGCAGTTCTTC; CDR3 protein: CSASFETTGEQFF
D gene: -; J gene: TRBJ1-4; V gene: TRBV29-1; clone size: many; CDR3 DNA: TGCAGCGTTGTTCTTGGGGCGGCAGCCAATAATGAAAAACTGTTTTTT; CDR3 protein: CSVVLGAAANNEKLFF
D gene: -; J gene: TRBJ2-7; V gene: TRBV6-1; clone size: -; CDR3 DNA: TGTGCCAGCAGTGAATTCCCTATCTACGAGCAGTACTTC; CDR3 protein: CASSEFPIYEQYF
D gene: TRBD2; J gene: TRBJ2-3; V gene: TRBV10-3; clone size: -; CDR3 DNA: TGTGCCATCAGTGGTCGGTCTAGCGGGGGGAGCACAGATACGCAGTATTTT; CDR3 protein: CAISGRSSGGSTDTQYF
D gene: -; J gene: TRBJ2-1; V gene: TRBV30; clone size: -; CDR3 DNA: TGTGCCTCAAGGAGCAACTACAATGAGCAGTTCTTC; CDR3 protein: CASRSNYNEQFF
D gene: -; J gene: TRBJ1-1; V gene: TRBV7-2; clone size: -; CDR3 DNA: TGTGCCAGCAGCTTAGAAGGGACCTCCCGAGCTTTCTTT; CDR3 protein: CASSLEGTSRAFF
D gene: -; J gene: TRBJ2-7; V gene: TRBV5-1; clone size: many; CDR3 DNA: TGCGCCAGCGGGACTGAGGGCATCGAGCAGTACTTC; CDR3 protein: CASGTEGIEQYF
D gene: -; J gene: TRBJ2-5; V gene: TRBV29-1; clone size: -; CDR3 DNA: TGCAGCGTTGGGCAGCATCAGTCGACCCAGTACTTC; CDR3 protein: CSVGQHQSTQYF
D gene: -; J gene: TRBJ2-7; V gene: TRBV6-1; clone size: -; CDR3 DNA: TGTGCCAGCAGTACCAGGAGCTCCTACGAGCAGTACTTC; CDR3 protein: CASSTRSSYEQYF
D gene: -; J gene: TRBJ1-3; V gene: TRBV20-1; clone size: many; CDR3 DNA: TGCAGTGCTAGAGATCCCAGGGGTGGAAACACCATATATTTT; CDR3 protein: CSARDPRGGNTIYF
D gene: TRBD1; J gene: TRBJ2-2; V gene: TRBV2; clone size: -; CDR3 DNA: TGTGCCAGCAGTGGGGACAGTCCTAACGGGGAGCTGTTTTTT; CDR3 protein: CASSGDSPNGELFF
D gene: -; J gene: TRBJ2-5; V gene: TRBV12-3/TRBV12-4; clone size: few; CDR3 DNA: TGTGCCAGCAGTTTAGGGGGAGACGTGACCCAGTACTTC; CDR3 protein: CASSLGGDVTQYF
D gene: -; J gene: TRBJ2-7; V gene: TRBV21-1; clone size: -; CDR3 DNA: TGTGCCAGCAGCAAAGAGTCAGCCAGAGTCTACGAGCAGTACTTC; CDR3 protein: CASSKESARVYEQYF
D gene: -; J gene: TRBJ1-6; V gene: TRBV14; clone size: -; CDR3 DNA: TGTGCCAGCAGCCCGACAGGTGGATCCCCTTCACCCCTCCACTTT; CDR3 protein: CASSPTGGSPSPLHF
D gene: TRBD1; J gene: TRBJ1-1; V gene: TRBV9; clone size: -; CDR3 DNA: TGTGCCAGCAACACAGGGGAGGTGACTGAAGCTTTCTTT; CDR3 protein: CASNTGEVTEAFF
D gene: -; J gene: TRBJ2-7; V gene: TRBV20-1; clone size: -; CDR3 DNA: TGCAGTGCTAGAGTGCCCACCAGGAGGGACGAGCAGTACTTC; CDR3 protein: CSARVPTRRDEQYF
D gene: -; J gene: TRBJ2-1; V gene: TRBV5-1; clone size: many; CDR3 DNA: TGCGCCAGCAGGTCTGGGGGGCCCAGCTCCTACAATGAGCAGTTCTTC; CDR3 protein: CASRSGGPSSYNEQFF
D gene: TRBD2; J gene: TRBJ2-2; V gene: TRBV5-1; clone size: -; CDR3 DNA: TGCGCCAGCAGCCCAGCGGGGGGGGTGAACACCGGGGAGCTGTTTTTT; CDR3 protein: CASSPAGGVNTGELFF
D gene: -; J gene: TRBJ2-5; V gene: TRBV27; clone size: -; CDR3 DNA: TGTGCCAGCAGCCCCGGAGCCTTGCAGACCCAGTACTTC; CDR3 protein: CASSPGALQTQYF
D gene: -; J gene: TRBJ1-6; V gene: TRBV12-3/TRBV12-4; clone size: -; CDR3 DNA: TGTGCCAGCAGTTTAGTCTTGGGGACACCCCTCCACTTT; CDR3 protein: CASSLVLGTPLHF
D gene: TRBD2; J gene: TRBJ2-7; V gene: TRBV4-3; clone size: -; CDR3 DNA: TGCGCCAGCAGCCAAGATCTAGCGGCAAACTACGAGCAGTACTTC; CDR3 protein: CASSQDLAANYEQYF
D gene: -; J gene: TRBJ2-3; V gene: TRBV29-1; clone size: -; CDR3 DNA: TGCAGCGTCAAAAGCAGAAGAATCACAGATACGCAGTATTTT; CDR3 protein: CSVKSRRITDTQYF
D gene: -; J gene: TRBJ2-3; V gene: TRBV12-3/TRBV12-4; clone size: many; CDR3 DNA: TGTGCCAGCAGTTTAGGACGAGCGGACCGCACAGATACGCAGTATTTT; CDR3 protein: CASSLGRADRTDTQYF
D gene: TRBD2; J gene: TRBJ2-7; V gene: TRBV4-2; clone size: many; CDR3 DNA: TGTGCCAGCAGCCAAGATGGGCTGACTAGCGGGCTCTCCTACGAGCAGTACTTC; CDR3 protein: CASSQDGLTSGLSYEQYF
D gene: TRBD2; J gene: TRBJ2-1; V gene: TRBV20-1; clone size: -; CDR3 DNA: TGCAGTGCCCAGGTTGGGCGGGGGGGCTACAATGAGCAGTTCTTC; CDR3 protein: CSAQVGRGGYNEQFF
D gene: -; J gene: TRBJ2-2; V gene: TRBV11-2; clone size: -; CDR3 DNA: TGTGCCAGCAGCGCCTTCCAGGGAACCGGGGAGCTGTTTTTT; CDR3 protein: CASSAFQGTGELFF
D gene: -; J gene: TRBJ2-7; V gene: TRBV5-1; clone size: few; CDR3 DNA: TGCGCCAGCAGCTTGGTTGGCGCTCTTCTCGGAGAGCAGTACTTC; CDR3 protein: CASSLVGALLGEQYF
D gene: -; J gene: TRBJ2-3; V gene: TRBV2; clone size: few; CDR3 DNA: TGTGCCAGCAGTGAATTAATCACAGATACGCAGTATTTT; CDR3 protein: CASSELITDTQYF
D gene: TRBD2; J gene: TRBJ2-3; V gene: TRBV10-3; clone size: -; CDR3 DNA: TGTGCCATCAGTGGAGCGGGGGGAAACACAGATACGCAGTATTTT; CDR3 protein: CAISGAGGNTDTQYF
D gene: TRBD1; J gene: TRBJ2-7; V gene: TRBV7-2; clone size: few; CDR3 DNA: TGTGCCAGCAGCTCCGATGGGACAGACTACGAGCAGTACTTC; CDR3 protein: CASSSDGTDYEQYF
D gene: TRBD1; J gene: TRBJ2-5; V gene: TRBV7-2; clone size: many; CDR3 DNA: TGTGCCAGCAGACAGGGGTCGGTAGTGGAGACCCAGTACTTC; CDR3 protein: CASRQGSVVETQYF
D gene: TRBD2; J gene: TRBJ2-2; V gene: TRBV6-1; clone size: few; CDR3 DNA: TGTGCCAGCAAACTAGCGGGAACGAACACCGGGGAGCTGTTTTTT; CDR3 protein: CASKLAGTNTGELFF